This T cell receptor beta chain appears in the sequencing data of a study of cytomegalovirus exposure and HLA in healthy donors. The PCR made use of 60 Vbeta and 13 Jbeta primers. The assay was immunoSEQ multiplex PCR, and TCRdb's table has in-frame clones only and misses some. The table records roughly 200,000 clones, about 80% of them present only once. CDR3 length equals 13 residues. CDR1 and CDR2 from the germline V gene are LNHDA and SQIVND (reference sequence). V lost 11 bases and J lost 1, with 12 bases in between. This receptor was obtained from a man aged 30-40 years in good health and CMV-seronegative. This chain connects TRBV19 to TRBJ2-1; D gene unclear. Sequencing used PBMCs. CDR3 sequence: CASSGLSYNEQFF. The CDR3, as DNA: TGTGCCTCGTCCGGTTTGTCCTACAATGAGCAGTTCTTC.